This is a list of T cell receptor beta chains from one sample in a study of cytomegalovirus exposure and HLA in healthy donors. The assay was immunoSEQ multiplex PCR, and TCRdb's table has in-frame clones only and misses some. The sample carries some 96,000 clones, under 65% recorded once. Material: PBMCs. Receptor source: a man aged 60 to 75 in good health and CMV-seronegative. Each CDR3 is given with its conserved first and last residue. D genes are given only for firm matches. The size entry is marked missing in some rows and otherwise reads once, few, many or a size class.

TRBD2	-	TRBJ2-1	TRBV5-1	TGCGCCAGCAGCCCCGGGACTAGCTTTTCTCTAAATGAGCAGTTCTTC	CASSPGTSFSLNEQFF
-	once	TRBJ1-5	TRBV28	TGTGCCAGCAGTTTACGACAGTATAAGGGCAATCAGCCCCAGCATTTT	CASSLRQYKGNQPQHF
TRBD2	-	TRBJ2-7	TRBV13	TGTGCCAGCAGCTTAGAACTAGCGGGAGCGGGCGAGCAGTACTTC	CASSLELAGAGEQYF
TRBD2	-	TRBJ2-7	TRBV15	TGTGCCACCAGAAAAAGCGGGGGGATCGGGGAGCAGTACTTC	CATRKSGGIGEQYF
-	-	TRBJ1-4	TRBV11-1	TGTGCCAGCAGCTTAGGGCGGTTGGATGAAAAACTGTTTTTT	CASSLGRLDEKLFF
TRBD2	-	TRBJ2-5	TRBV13	TGTGCCAGCAGCCCGCCGGGAGGGGAGACCCAGTACTTC	CASSPPGGETQYF
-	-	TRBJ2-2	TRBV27	TGTGCCAGCAGTTTCGGTCGGGGTTCCGAGAGCACCGGGGAGCTGTTTTTT	CASSFGRGSESTGELFF
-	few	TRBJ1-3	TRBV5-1	TGCGCCAGCAGCTTGGAAGACAGGTCGAGCTCTGGAAACACCATATATTTT	CASSLEDRSSSGNTIYF
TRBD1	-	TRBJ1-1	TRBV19	TGTGCCAGTAGTTTGGGGGTCGGACAGGGCGGCACTGAAGCTTTCTTT	CASSLGVGQGGTEAFF
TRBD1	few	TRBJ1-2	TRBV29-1	TGCAGCGTTGAAGGCCAGGGGGCGCGCGGCTACACCTTC	CSVEGQGARGYTF
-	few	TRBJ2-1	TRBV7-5	TGTGTCAGAAGCTTAGATACGGACAGCTCCTACAATGAGCAGTTCTTC	CVRSLDTDSSYNEQFF
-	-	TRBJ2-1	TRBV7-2	TGTGCCAGCAGCTTAGCGGGGCCACGCCACAATGAGCAGTTCTTC	CASSLAGPRHNEQFF
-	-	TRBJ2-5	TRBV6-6	TGTGCCAGCAGTAGGCCGCGGGACGTATTCCAAGAGACCCAGTACTTC	CASSRPRDVFQETQYF
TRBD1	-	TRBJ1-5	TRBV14	TGTGCCAGCAGCCAGGGGACAGCCCCAGGTCAGCCCCAGCATTTT	CASSQGTAPGQPQHF
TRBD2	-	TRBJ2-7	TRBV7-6	TGTGCCAGCAGCTTAGCTAGCGGGGTCTCCTACGAGCAGTACTTC	CASSLASGVSYEQYF
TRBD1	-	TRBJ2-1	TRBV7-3	TGTGCCAGCAGCTTAATGACAGGGGGCAGTGAGATGTTCTTC	CASSLMTGGSEMFF
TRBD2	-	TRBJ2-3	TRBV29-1	TGCAGCGTTGAAGGTAGCGGGAGGACAGATACGCAGTATTTT	CSVEGSGRTDTQYF
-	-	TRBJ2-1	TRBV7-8	TGTGCCAGCAGCCCCTACACGGGGGGCGACAATGAGCAGTTCTTC	CASSPYTGGDNEQFF
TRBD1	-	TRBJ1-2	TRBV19	TGTGCCAGTAGTATGAAAGGGGGCGGAGGGGGCTACACCTTC	CASSMKGGGGGYTF
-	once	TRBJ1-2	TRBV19	TGTGCCAGTAGTATAGAATTTCTAACCTACAGGGCCTATGGCTACACCTTC	CASSIEFLTYRAYGYTF
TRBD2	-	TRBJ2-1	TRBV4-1	TGCGCCAGCAGCCCGACTAGCGGGGGGGTTGCTGAGCAGTTCTTC	CASSPTSGGVAEQFF
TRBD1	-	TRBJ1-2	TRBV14	TGTGCCAGCAGCCAAGAAGGACAGGCGGTCTATGGCTACACCTTC	CASSQEGQAVYGYTF
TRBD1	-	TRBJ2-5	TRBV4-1	TGCGCCAGCAGCAAAGGGACAGATCAAGAGACCCAGTACTTC	CASSKGTDQETQYF
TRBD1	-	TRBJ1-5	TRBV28	TGTGCCAGCAACCCCCTAGACAGGGGCGATCAGCCCCAGCATTTT	CASNPLDRGDQPQHF
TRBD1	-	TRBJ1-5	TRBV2	TGTGCCAGCAGTGAAGCAACAGGGGCCGATCAGCCCCAGCATTTT	CASSEATGADQPQHF
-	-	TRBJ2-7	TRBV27	TGTGCCAGCAGTCTCCTGGACAGAACGAGCTCCTACGAGCAGTACTTC	CASSLLDRTSSYEQYF
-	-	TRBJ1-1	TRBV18	TGTGCCAGCTCACTCCAAGGACAGTCTGAAGCTTTCTTT	CASSLQGQSEAFF
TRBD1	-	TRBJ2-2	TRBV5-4	TGTGCCAGCAGCCGACAGGGGGCGAACACCGGGGAGCTGTTTTTT	CASSRQGANTGELFF
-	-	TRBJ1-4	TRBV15	TGTGCCACCAGCAAAGCGGGGGATTCGGATGAAAAACTGTTTTTT	CATSKAGDSDEKLFF
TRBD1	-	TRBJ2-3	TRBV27	TGTGCCAGCAGTACCCGGACAGGGAGTAGGACAGATACGCAGTATTTT	CASSTRTGSRTDTQYF
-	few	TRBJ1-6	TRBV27	TGTGCCAGCACCCTAGGCGCAGGACTATATAATTCACCCCTCCACTTT	CASTLGAGLYNSPLHF
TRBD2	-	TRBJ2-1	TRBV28	TGTGCCAGCAGTTCCCCAACGGGAGGGGTGCATGAGCAGTTCTTC	CASSSPTGGVHEQFF
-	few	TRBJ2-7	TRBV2	TGTGCCAGCAGTGATCTGGGGACAATGCCCTACGAGCAGTACTTC	CASSDLGTMPYEQYF